In its sample, the clone carrying this T cell receptor beta chain was seen a few times. The antigen remains unidentified. This record comes from a study of T cell repertoires in cytomegalovirus infection. Study summary: The study used recently identified HLA-C-restricted and well-studied HLA-B-restricted CMV epitopes. Study conclusions and caveats: Adding up the frequency of public TCR beta families identified people who carried CMV plus the relevant HLA. In two of eight donors, the top clonotype was HLA-C-restricted CMV-specific.

CDR1 and CDR2 (germline): MDHEN, SYDVKM. V lost 4 bases to trimming and J lost 7 bases, with 8 bases between them. There are 12 residues in the CDR3. TCRdb fed the reads into MiXCR, producing one record per CDR3 protein. The table includes around 340,000 distinct CDR3 sequences, 29% detected once. This clonotype originated in a human donor in good health (CMV status not recorded). Some clones in this sample may be carry-over from other donors' samples. The chain employs TRBV28 and TRBJ1-5, with D unresolved. The sequencing here drew on cultured PBMCs, taken from culture after CMV antigen stimulation. The CDR3 loop is CASSWPKQPQHF. As DNA, the CDR3 is TGTGCCAGCAGTTGGCCGAAGCAGCCCCAGCATTTT.